This passage covers 25 T cell receptor beta chains from one sample sequenced in a study of regulatory dendritic cells for organ transplantation. The protocol was immunoSEQ multiplex PCR, while the TCRdb copy is restricted to in-frame clones and leaves out a portion. This sample has 12,000 or so clones, with around 92% found just once. Allogeneic regulatory or mature dendritic cells were co-cultured for 5 days with CFSE-labeled sorted T cells at 1:10. The antigens these receptors bind are not known. Sequencing used naive CD8+ T cells from blood cultured with dendritic cells. Subset in this sample: CD45RA+ naive T cells. These TCRs come from a human donor in good health.

J is TRBJ2-5 and V is TRBV6-5; D is undetermined. CDR1 and CDR2 from the germline V gene are MNHEY and SVGAGI. The CDR3 has 11 amino acids. V dropped 11 bases and J dropped 4 bases, with 11 bases sitting between them. The CDR3 loop reads CAANWGETQYF. As DNA, the CDR3 is TGTGCCGCCAACTGGGGAGAGACCCAGTACTTC.

V gene TRBV7-2 combines with J gene TRBJ1-2; a weak D match, TRBD1 (6 bases). Germline V gene data show CDR1 as SGHTA and CDR2 as FQGNSA. This CDR3 has 14 residues. The V gene lost 6 bases and the J gene lost 5 bases, with 16 bases spanning the gap. The CDR3 here is CASRFLQGFYGYTF. DNA for the CDR3: TGTGCCAGCAGGTTTCTACAGGGTTTTTATGGCTACACCTTC.

The chain recombines TRBV19 with TRBJ2-7; D not certain. This CDR3 is built from 14 residues. With 6 bases removed from V and 3 bases from J, the gap between germline ends came to 15 bases. Germline CDR1 is LNHDA and CDR2 is SQIVND (reference sequence). CDR3 nucleotide sequence: TGTGCCAGTAGGCCCACTCTGGGGAACTACGAGCAGTACTTC. It encodes CASRPTLGNYEQYF.

The chain links TRBV9 to TRBJ1-5; tentative D call: TRBD1 (5 bases). V lost 4 bases and J 0 bases, leaving 20 bases between the germline ends. Germline-derived CDR1 and CDR2 are SGDLS and YYNGEE. This CDR3 is 18 amino acids long. The CDR3 bases are TGTGCCAGCAGCCCAGAGGACGGAGGGGCGTATAGCAATCAGCCCCAGCATTTT. This gives the protein CASSPEDGGAYSNQPQHF.

CDR3 amino acids: CASRTSGSLNEQFF. The CDR3 bases are TGTGCCAGCAGAACGAGCGGGAGTCTTAATGAGCAGTTCTTC. This chain connects TRBV28 to TRBJ2-1, with 8 bases lining up with TRBD2. Looked up from germline, CDR1 is MDHEN and CDR2 is SYDVKM. The trim removed 6 bases at V and 7 bases at J, leaving 8 bases unmatched. The CDR3 has 14 residues.

The chain employs TRBV4-3 and TRBJ2-7; D gene uncertain. Germline V lookup: CDR1 LGHNA, CDR2 YSLEER. The CDR3 runs 14 residues. Trimming stripped 0 bases from V and 2 bases from J, with 8 bases between. The CDR3 reads CASSQEFGTYEQYF. DNA for the CDR3: TGCGCCAGCAGCCAAGAATTTGGGACCTACGAGCAGTACTTC.

V gene TRBV6-5 combines with J gene TRBJ1-3; D perhaps matches TRBD1 (5 bases). Germline V gene data show CDR1 as MNHEY and CDR2 as SVGAGI. This CDR3 is built from 15 residues. Trimming cost V 5 bases and J 1 base, with 12 bases left between them. The CDR3 loop reads CASSTTEYSGNTIYF. The CDR3 coding sequence is TGTGCCAGCAGTACGACAGAATATTCTGGAAACACCATATATTTT.

The chain joins TRBV10-3 to TRBJ2-5, with D unresolved. CDR1 is ENHRY, CDR2 SYGVKD, per germline. The CDR3 length is 12 residues. V gave up 0 bases and J gave up 5 bases, with 4 bases separating them. CDR3 residues: CAISESGETQYF. The DNA of the CDR3 is TGTGCCATCAGTGAGTCGGGGGAGACCCAGTACTTC.

The V gene is TRBV19, the J gene TRBJ2-3; no clear D. Trimming left V 11 bases short and J 0 bases short, with 12 bases between. The CDR3 runs to 13 residues. Germline CDR1 reads LNHDA; CDR2 reads SQIVND (reference sequence). The CDR3 DNA is TGTGCCGGTGCATTGAGGAGCACAGATACGCAGTATTTT. Translating it yields CAGALRSTDTQYF. Drawing the rest from reference TRBV19 and TRBJ2-3, the complete variable domain is DGGITQSPKYLFRKEGQNVTLSCEQNLNHDAMYWYRQDPGQGLRLIYYSQIVNDFQKGDIAEGYSVSREKKESFPLTVTSAQKNPTAFYLCAGALRSTDTQYFGPGTRLTVL.

V gene TRBV14 combines with J gene TRBJ2-3; D remains ambiguous. The CDR3 extends over 12 amino acids. Trimming pared 5 bases from V and 3 bases from J, leaving 6 bases between. Per germline, CDR1 SGHDN and CDR2 FVKESK. In nucleotides, the CDR3 is TGTGCCAGCAGCGGTCAGACAGATACGCAGTATTTT. Translating it yields CASSGQTDTQYF.

The J gene is TRBJ2-1, the V gene TRBV7-9; the match to TRBD1 covers 7 bases. The V gene's germline CDR1 is SEHNR and CDR2 FQNEAQ (reference sequence). The CDR3 has 16 residues. J gave up 9 bases and V 5 bases, and 16 bases lay outside the gene matches. The CDR3 DNA reads as TGTGCCAGCAGCCCGGGGTTGAGGGGGCGAGTTCCTGAGCAGTTCTTC. Translation: CASSPGLRGRVPEQFF.

This clone was found a few times. The gene calls are TRBV7-9 and TRBJ2-7, with D possibly TRBD1 on 6 matching bases. Germline values: CDR1 SEHNR, CDR2 FQNEAQ (reference sequence). The CDR3 is made up of 14 amino acids. Trimming cost V 5 bases and J 6 bases, with 17 bases left between them. The CDR3 nucleotides read TGTGCCAGCAGCCGAACGTCAACAGGGCCCGAGCAGTACTTC. It is translated as CASSRTSTGPEQYF. The whole variable domain, filled in from reference TRBV7-9 and TRBJ2-7, reads DTGVSQNPRHKITKRGQNVTFRCDPISEHNRLYWYRQTLGQGPEFLTYFQNEAQLEKSRLLSDRFSAERPKGSFSTLEIQRTEQGDSAMYLCASSRTSTGPEQYFGPGTRLTVT.

This clone was observed a handful of times. The chain combines TRBV4-3 with TRBJ2-7; D ambiguous. V gave up 3 bases and J gave up 2 bases, with 11 bases separating them. This CDR3 has 14 amino acids. Germline CDR1 reads LGHNA; CDR2 reads YSLEER. For the CDR3, the DNA is TGCGCCAGCAGCCAGGCAATGGGGACCTACGAGCAGTACTTC. Amino acids: CASSQAMGTYEQYF.

The genes are TRBV2 and TRBJ1-1; perhaps TRBD1 as D (5 bases). The V and J ends lost 9 bases and 2 bases respectively, with 19 bases between them. This CDR3 has 15 residues. Looked up from germline, CDR1 is SNHLY and CDR2 is FYNNEI. Here the CDR3 DNA reads TGTGCCAGATTACTGGGTGTGGGGCCTAACACTGAAGCTTTCTTT. Translation: CARLLGVGPNTEAFF.

The genes are TRBV19 and TRBJ1-1; D gene unclear. This CDR3 region has 13 residues. Germline V gene sequence: CDR1 LNHDA, CDR2 SQIVND (reference sequence). The ends were cut back, 4 bases at V and 3 bases at J, with 9 bases in the middle. In DNA, the CDR3 is TGTGCCAGTAGTACTTACAGTTACACTGAAGCTTTCTTT. Encoded protein: CASSTYSYTEAFF.

The chain combines TRBV29-1 with TRBJ2-1, with D maybe TRBD1 (5 bases). Trimming pared 1 base from V and 12 bases from J, leaving 13 bases between. Germline V lookup: CDR1 SQVTM, CDR2 ANQGSEA. CDR3 size: 12 residues. The CDR3 bases are TGCAGCGTTGAAGGGGGCGGCCCTGGGCAGTTCTTC. Protein product: CSVEGGGPGQFF.

The chain combines TRBV4-3 with TRBJ2-3, with D perhaps given as TRBD1 or TRBD2 (6 bases each). Germline V gives CDR1 LGHNA, CDR2 YSLEER. V lost 4 bases, J lost 1 base, and 15 bases lay in between. This CDR3 is built from 16 residues. CDR3 in DNA: TGCGCCAGCAGCCGCACCAAGGGGGGACGCACAGATACGCAGTATTTT. This translates into CASSRTKGGRTDTQYF.

A single count supports this clone. The chain uses TRBV6-5 and TRBJ2-5, with 10 bases matching TRBD2. The ends lost 7 bases at V and 2 bases at J; junction bases unmatched: 4. This CDR3 comprises 14 residues. CDR1 and CDR2 from the germline V gene are MNHEY and SVGAGI. The CDR3, as DNA: TGTGCCAGCACCAAACTAGCGGGGCAAGAGACCCAGTACTTC. Amino acid sequence: CASTKLAGQETQYF.

The chain links TRBV7-6 to TRBJ2-7, with D possibly matching TRBD2 (5 bases). The CDR3 spans 14 residues. The germline V and J ends were trimmed by 1 base and 2 bases, with 9 bases remaining between them. Germline V gene lookup returns CDR1 SGHVS and CDR2 FNYEAQ. CDR3 in amino acids: CASSLVIGTYEQYF. CDR3 coding DNA: TGTGCCAGCAGCTTAGTAATCGGGACCTACGAGCAGTACTTC. The variable domain in full, with the rest retrieved from reference TRBV7-6 and TRBJ2-7, is GAGVSQSPRYKVTKRGQDVALRCDPISGHVSLYWYRQALGQGPEFLTYFNYEAQQDKSGLPNDRFSAERPEGSISTLTIQRTEQRDSAMYRCASSLVIGTYEQYFGPGTRLTVT.

The chain links TRBV12-5 to TRBJ2-3; no clear D. The CDR3 covers 19 residues. V dropped 0 bases and J dropped 2 bases, with 21 bases sitting between them. From germline, CDR1 is LGHNT and CDR2 FRNRAP. CDR3 bases: TGTGCTAGTGGTTTGGTCGGTTCGGTGTCGGGCATCTTCACAGATACGCAGTATTTT. This codes for CASGLVGSVSGIFTDTQYF.

This chain uses TRBV27 with TRBJ2-3; D remains unclear. The CDR3 is made up of 12 amino acids. V lost 5 bases and J lost 3, with 6 bases in between. CDR1 is MNHEY and CDR2 is SMNVEV in the germline V gene (reference sequence). The CDR3 coding sequence is TGTGCCAGCAGTCACGATACAGATACGCAGTATTTT. Translating it yields CASSHDTDTQYF.

In this sample, this clone turned up once. The rearrangement uses TRBV5-6 and TRBJ1-2, with D perhaps TRBD1 (6 bases). Trimming cost V 2 bases and J 8 bases, with 16 bases left between them. The CDR3 loop spans 14 amino acids. Per the germline V gene, CDR1 is SGHDT and CDR2 is YYEEEE. CDR3 in amino acids: CASSFDRLVHGYTF. In DNA, the CDR3 is TGTGCCAGCAGCTTCGACAGGTTGGTTCACGGCTACACCTTC.

This chain joins TRBV4-1 and TRBJ2-7; 8 bases are a match to TRBD2. J was trimmed by 4 bases and V by 2 bases; bases with no gene match: 7. Germline V gives CDR1 MGHRA, CDR2 YSYEKL. This CDR3 comprises 15 residues. The CDR3 loop is CASSQPGLELYEQYF. The DNA for the CDR3 is TGCGCCAGCAGCCAACCGGGACTAGAGTTGTACGAGCAGTACTTC.

The chain has TRBV5-8 and TRBJ1-1; D unresolved. The V end lost 2 bases, the J end lost 1 base, and 9 bases lay between the germline ends. The V gene's germline CDR1 is SGHTS and CDR2 YDEGEE. This CDR3 region has 14 residues. The CDR3 spells CASSFLTRNTEAFF. CDR3 bases: TGTGCCAGCAGCTTTTTGACCAGGAACACTGAAGCTTTCTTT.

The chain links TRBV9 to TRBJ2-7; D gene uncertain. This CDR3 has 14 amino acids. The ends were cut back, 0 bases at V and 5 bases at J, with 12 bases in the middle. Germline assignment: CDR1 SGDLS and CDR2 YYNGEE. CDR3 sequence: CASSVVGSPHEQYF. The CDR3 DNA sequence: TGTGCCAGCAGCGTAGTCGGATCCCCCCACGAGCAGTACTTC.